A single sample is the source of the 32 T cell receptor beta chains below, sequenced in a study of cytomegalovirus exposure and HLA in healthy donors. The data were produced by immunoSEQ multiplex PCR, yet TCRdb's version contains in-frame clones alone and is incomplete. Among 70,000 to 75,000 clones listed, about 93% were seen once. The sequenced sample consisted of PBMCs. All receptors come from a woman aged 18-29 years in good health and CMV-seropositive.

The V and J genes are TRBV25-1 and TRBJ1-1; 8 nucleotides line up with TRBD1. V dropped 5 bases and J dropped 1; count of bases not matched to a gene: 6. The CDR3 covers 15 residues. Germline V CDR1 and CDR2: MGHDK, SYGVNS. This chain's CDR3 is CASSTRQGPNTEAFF. CDR3 DNA sequence: TGTGCCAGCAGTACACGACAGGGGCCGAACACTGAAGCTTTCTTT.

The J gene is TRBJ1-2, the V gene TRBV7-3; D ambiguous. The CDR3 is made up of 13 amino acids. V was pared by 5 bases and J by 8 bases, with 15 bases between. CDR1 and CDR2 (germline): SGHTA, FQGTGA. Written as DNA, the CDR3 is TGTGCCAGCAGCACCATGTCGGGGAACGGCTACACCTTC. Protein sequence: CASSTMSGNGYTF.

The chain joins TRBV19 to TRBJ1-4; 10 nucleotides match TRBD1. Trimming at V came to 4 bases and at J to 6 bases, leaving 5 bases not matched to a gene. CDR1 is LNHDA and CDR2 is SQIVND in the germline V gene (reference sequence). CDR3 length: 15 amino acids. CDR3 coding DNA: TGTGCCAGTAGTACACGGACAGGGGGGGATGAAAAACTGTTTTTT. Protein sequence: CASSTRTGGDEKLFF.

The V and J genes are TRBV7-2 and TRBJ1-4, with TRBD1 matching 7 bases. Germline-derived CDR1 and CDR2 are SGHTA and FQGNSA. CDR3 length equals 16 residues. V shed 5 bases and J 7 bases; nucleotides not matched to a gene: 13. CDR3 sequence (DNA): TGTGCCAGCAGCGATAGAACCGGGACAGTGGGTGAAAAACTGTTTTTT. Its translation is CASSDRTGTVGEKLFF.

The rearrangement links TRBV5-5 to TRBJ2-7; TRBD1 matches at 8 bases. This CDR3 has 15 amino acids. With 4 bases clipped from V and 3 bases from J, the junction kept 9 bases outside the gene matches. The germline V gene encodes CDR1 SGHKS and CDR2 YYEKEE (reference sequence). CDR3 amino acids: CASSRLGQEHYEQYF. CDR3 nucleotides: TGTGCCAGCAGCCGATTGGGACAGGAGCACTACGAGCAGTACTTC.

The sample holds one count of this clone. The chain joins TRBV28 to TRBJ1-2; D call uncertain. There are 13 residues in the CDR3. The V and J ends lost 4 bases and 2 bases respectively, with 8 bases between them. CDR1 and CDR2 from the germline V gene are MDHEN and SYDVKM. The CDR3 DNA follows: TGTGCCAGCAGTTCTGGCGGAAACTATGGCTACACCTTC. Amino acid sequence: CASSSGGNYGYTF.

The sample holds one count of this clone. CDR3 nucleotide sequence: TGTGCCAGCAGTGGCATTAGGGGCGTGGGGCAGTATTTT. This gives the protein CASSGIRGVGQYF. The chain links TRBV25-1 to TRBJ2-3, with D perhaps TRBD1 (5 bases). Trimming pared 4 bases from V and 11 bases from J, leaving 16 bases between. Germline-derived CDR1 and CDR2 are MGHDK and SYGVNS. The length of the CDR3 is 13 residues.

V usage is TRBV27 and J usage is TRBJ2-1; 10 positions match TRBD2. This CDR3 contains 15 residues. Germline assignment: CDR1 MNHEY and CDR2 SMNVEV (reference sequence). Trimming removed 2 bases from V and 6 bases from J; junction bases left unmatched: 4. The CDR3 DNA reads TGTGCCAGCAGTTTAACTAGCGGGATCTTCAATGAGCAGTTCTTC. It encodes CASSLTSGIFNEQFF.

The chain carries TRBV5-6 and TRBJ1-2; 10 positions match TRBD1. Germline V CDR1 and CDR2: SGHDT, YYEEEE. V lost 6 bases, J lost 5 bases, and 13 bases stayed unmatched. The CDR3 sequence is 16 residues long. This CDR3 reads CASTLPGTGDLYGYTF. The CDR3 DNA follows: TGTGCCAGCACCCTACCCGGGACAGGGGACCTTTATGGCTACACCTTC.

This clone has only one observation. V and J are TRBV29-1 and TRBJ1-2; D is ambiguous. Germline V lookup: CDR1 SQVTM, CDR2 ANQGSEA. The V and J ends lost 7 bases and 6 bases respectively, with 18 bases between them. The CDR3 loop spans 13 amino acids. CDR3 loop: CSDGRVEYDGYTF. The CDR3 DNA follows: TGCAGCGATGGGCGGGTCGAGTACGATGGCTACACCTTC.

The V call is TRBV11-2, the J call TRBJ2-3, with TRBD1 identical over 9 bases. The CDR3 sequence is 18 residues long. Unmatched junction bases numbered 8, after V lost 1 base and J lost 0 bases. Germline assignment: CDR1 SGHAT and CDR2 FQNNGV. CDR3 DNA sequence: TGTGCCAGCAGCTTAGGGGTCGGGACAGGGATAAGCACAGATACGCAGTATTTT. Amino acids: CASSLGVGTGISTDTQYF. Using reference TRBV11-2 and TRBJ2-3 for the parts outside the CDR3, the full variable domain is EAGVAQSPRYKIIEKRQSVAFWCNPISGHATLYWYQQILGQGPKLLIQFQNNGVVDDSQLPKDRFSAERLKGVDSTLKIQPAKLEDSAVYLCASSLGVGTGISTDTQYFGPGTRLTVL.

The V and J genes are TRBV2 and TRBJ2-6; D might be TRBD1 (5 bases). Germline V CDR1 and CDR2: SNHLY, FYNNEI. The CDR3 loop spans 15 amino acids. V lost 6 bases, J lost 2 bases, and 11 bases lay in between. The chain's CDR3 is CASRRDSAGANVLTF. For the CDR3, the DNA is TGTGCCAGCAGGCGCGACAGTGCTGGGGCCAACGTCCTGACTTTC.

The CDR3 DNA follows: TGTGCCAGCAGAGAAAGGGGGCGTCACTATGGCTACACCTTC. Its translation: CASRERGRHYGYTF. The chain carries TRBV27 and TRBJ1-2, with 7 bases that match TRBD1. This CDR3 spans 14 amino acids. Germline CDR1 MNHEY, CDR2 SMNVEV (reference sequence). J lost 3 bases, V lost 6 bases, and 7 bases had no gene match.

The chain joins TRBV18 to TRBJ2-3, with a tentative D call TRBD2 (6 bases). V gave up 0 bases and J gave up 5 bases, with 9 bases separating them. This CDR3 spans 14 amino acids. Germline CDR1 and CDR2: KGHSH and LQKENI. The CDR3 DNA sequence: TGTGCCAGCTCACCACCGGAGGGTGGAGATACGCAGTATTTT. Translation: CASSPPEGGDTQYF.

The rearrangement joins TRBV27 to TRBJ1-3, with 7 bases matching TRBD1. The germline CDR1 and CDR2 sequences are MNHEY and SMNVEV (reference sequence). The CDR3 extends over 19 amino acids. The V segment lost 5 bases and the J segment 0 bases; nucleotides outside the gene matches: 16. CDR3 protein: CASSLSYRPGTASGNTIYF. The DNA for the CDR3 is TGTGCCAGCAGTCTTTCCTATCGCCCCGGGACAGCCTCTGGAAACACCATATATTTT.

This chain links TRBV30 with TRBJ1-5; D is ambiguous. In germline, CDR1 is GTSNPN, CDR2 SVGIG (reference sequence). V lost 3 bases to trimming and J lost 5 bases, with 11 bases between them. CDR3 length: 13 amino acids. CDR3 amino acids: CAWRAGPDQPQHF. CDR3 in DNA: TGTGCCTGGAGGGCTGGCCCAGATCAGCCCCAGCATTTT.

The chain is built from TRBV7-9 and TRBJ2-2; D possibly corresponds to TRBD1 (6 bases). This CDR3 spans 15 amino acids. V was pared by 6 bases and J by 0 bases, with 11 bases between. CDR1 is SEHNR and CDR2 is FQNEAQ in the germline V gene (reference sequence). CDR3 amino acids: CASSPDSTNTGELFF. The CDR3 DNA reads TGTGCCAGCAGTCCGGACAGCACGAACACCGGGGAGCTGTTTTTT.

This clone was seen only once. This chain links TRBV5-4 with TRBJ1-2, with D possibly TRBD1 on 6 matching bases. In germline, CDR1 is SGHNT, CDR2 YYREEE (reference sequence). Trimming took off 0 bases at V and 2 bases at J, with 11 bases between the two ends. The CDR3 sequence is 15 residues long. The CDR3 bases are TGTGCCAGCAGCTTGGTTACAGGGCCGAACTATGGCTACACCTTC. Amino acids: CASSLVTGPNYGYTF.

The V gene is TRBV11-1, the J gene TRBJ2-7, with TRBD2 as a possible D gene (6 bases). This CDR3 region has 15 residues. Germline V gene data show CDR1 as SGHAT and CDR2 as FQDESV (reference sequence). With 5 bases removed from V and 1 base from J, the gap between germline ends came to 15 bases. The CDR3 region has the DNA TGTGCCAGCAGCCCTTGGGGCGGGGAATCCTACGAGCAGTACTTC. Its protein product is CASSPWGGESYEQYF. The variable domain in full, completed from reference TRBV11-1 and TRBJ2-7, reads EAEVAQSPRYKITEKSQAVAFWCDPISGHATLYWYRQILGQGPELLVQFQDESVVDDSQLPKDRFSAERLKGVDSTLKIQPAELGDSAMYLCASSPWGGESYEQYFGPGTRLTVT.

CDR3: CAISEPTGLAAANAYEQYF. The CDR3, as DNA: TGTGCCATCAGCGAGCCAACGGGACTAGCGGCCGCGAACGCCTACGAGCAGTACTTC. The rearrangement uses TRBV10-3 and TRBJ2-7; 11 bases line up with TRBD2. The CDR3 loop spans 19 amino acids. Germline loops: CDR1 ENHRY, CDR2 SYGVKD. V trimming: 6 bases; J trimming: 2 bases; junction bases outside the gene matches: 18.

The chain recombines TRBV10-3 with TRBJ2-5; 9 bases are shared with TRBD1. The CDR3 runs to 13 residues. J was trimmed by 2 bases and V by 8 bases; bases with no gene match: 3. CDR1 and CDR2 (germline): ENHRY, SYGVKD. The CDR3 nucleotides read TGTGCCATCGGGGACAGGGCTCAAGAGACCCAGTACTTC. It encodes CAIGDRAQETQYF.

This chain links TRBV28 with TRBJ1-2; 8 nucleotides match TRBD1. After removal of 4 bases from V and 0 bases from J, the junction contained 10 bases not matched to a gene. The CDR3 has 17 amino acids. Germline-derived CDR1 and CDR2 are MDHEN and SYDVKM. CDR3 coding DNA: TGTGCCAGCAGTTCCCCTGCGACAGGGGCCTCTAACTATGGCTACACCTTC. Amino acids: CASSSPATGASNYGYTF.

V gene TRBV10-1 combines with J gene TRBJ1-1; 9 bases fit TRBD1. Germline loops: CDR1 WNHNN, CDR2 SYGVQD (reference sequence). The CDR3 contains 14 residues. The V and J ends lost 6 bases and 5 bases, in that order; junction bases with no gene match: 7. The CDR3 DNA is TGCGCCAGCAGCAGGGACAGGGCTGTGACTGAAGCTTTCTTT. Its protein is CASSRDRAVTEAFF.

The V call is TRBV27, the J call TRBJ2-1, with a possible D match to TRBD2 (6 bases). The CDR3 has 16 amino acids. In germline, CDR1 is MNHEY, CDR2 SMNVEV (reference sequence). The V end was cut by 4 bases, the J end by 6 bases, with 19 bases between. CDR3 sequence (DNA): TGTGCCAGCAGTTACTGGAGGGGCCAATCCCCCAATGAGCAGTTCTTC. This translates into CASSYWRGQSPNEQFF.

The chain couples TRBV28 to TRBJ2-7; D gene unclear. Trimming pared 5 bases from V and 4 bases from J, leaving 18 bases between. The CDR3 loop spans 15 amino acids. Germline-derived CDR1 and CDR2 are MDHEN and SYDVKM. As DNA, the CDR3 is TGTGCCAGCAGTGATCTGGTGCGTCTGCCATACGAGCAGTACTTC. This encodes CASSDLVRLPYEQYF.

This clone was observed a handful of times. Other DNA sequences in this sample translate to the same CDR3. The chain recombines TRBV5-1 with TRBJ2-7; 10 nucleotides line up with TRBD2. In germline, CDR1 is SGHRS, CDR2 YFSETQ. This CDR3 spans 14 amino acids. V gave up 0 bases and J gave up 6 bases; unmatched junction bases: 3. CDR3 loop: CASSLEASGGEQYF. CDR3 nucleotide sequence: TGCGCCAGCAGCTTGGAGGCTAGCGGGGGCGAGCAGTACTTC.

This chain links TRBV28 with TRBJ1-5; 12 nucleotides match TRBD1. Losses at the gene ends were 6 bases for V and 5 bases for J; bases not matched to a gene: 5. CDR1 and CDR2 from the germline V gene are MDHEN and SYDVKM. The CDR3 extends over 15 amino acids. In DNA form, the CDR3 reads TGTGCCAGCAGACCCGGGACAGGGGGCGATCAGCCCCAGCATTTT. Amino acids: CASRPGTGGDQPQHF. Full variable domain (rest looked up from reference TRBV28 and TRBJ1-5): DVKVTQSSRYLVKRTGEKVFLECVQDMDHENMFWYRQDPGLGLRLIYFSYDVKMKEKGDIPEGYSVSREKKERFSLILESASTNQTSMYLCASRPGTGGDQPQHFGDGTRLSIL.

The V call is TRBV28, the J call TRBJ1-6; 7 nucleotides line up with TRBD1. The germline V gene encodes CDR1 MDHEN and CDR2 SYDVKM. This CDR3 spans 14 amino acids. With 6 bases clipped from V and 13 bases from J, the junction kept 12 bases outside the gene matches. CDR3 sequence (DNA): TGTGCCAGCAGACCCGACAGGGTTCGTGGGCCCCTCCACTTT. Encoded protein: CASRPDRVRGPLHF.

The gene calls are TRBV6-6 and TRBJ1-1; D gene ambiguous. CDR1 MNHNY and CDR2 SVGAGI come from the germline V gene (reference sequence). The CDR3 spans 16 residues. V was shortened by 2 bases and J by 2 bases, with 15 bases between the two germline ends. CDR3 sequence: CASSYGSVELNTEAFF. The CDR3 nucleotides are TGTGCCAGCAGTTACGGGAGCGTAGAGCTTAACACTGAAGCTTTCTTT.

The V gene is TRBV21-1, the J gene TRBJ2-3; TRBD2 is taken as the D call from the table, unchecked against the DNA. TRBV21-1 is a pseudogene locus. This CDR3 spans 13 amino acids. The CDR3 DNA reads as TGTGCCAGCAGCAAACGAGGTTCAGATACGCAGTATTTT. Its translation: CASSKRGSDTQYF.

This clone was seen only once. The chain joins TRBV2 to TRBJ1-2; D is possibly TRBD1 (5 bases). Germline CDR1 is SNHLY and CDR2 is FYNNEI. This CDR3 has 14 amino acids. The V and J ends lost 2 bases and 3 bases respectively, with 10 bases between them. The CDR3 loop is CASSEIIGDYGYTF. The CDR3 DNA sequence: TGTGCCAGCAGTGAAATCATAGGGGACTATGGCTACACCTTC.

The chain links TRBV4-1 to TRBJ2-7; 7 positions agree with TRBD2. J was trimmed by 0 bases and V by 1 base; bases with no gene match: 9. Germline V gives CDR1 MGHRA, CDR2 YSYEKL. The length of the CDR3 is 17 residues. This chain's CDR3 is CASSQVSGGLSSYEQYF. CDR3 nucleotide sequence: TGCGCCAGCAGCCAAGTTAGTGGGGGACTAAGCTCCTACGAGCAGTACTTC.